The sequence of this T cell receptor (beta chain) was determined in a study of blood T cell repertoires in COVID-19. For the study at large: T cells, B-cell-depleted T cells, or PBMCs supplied cDNA or gDNA.

The table came from immunoSEQ multiplex PCR; TCRdb's copy has only in-frame clones and leaves some out. This sample yields over 150,000 clones, of which 80% to 90% are seen a single time; approximately 9% belongs to the top ten. V dropped 9 bases and J dropped 1 base, with 15 bases sitting between them. CDR1 MDHEN and CDR2 SYDVKM come from the germline V gene. The CDR3 has 14 amino acids. Clinical history as reported by participants underpinned cohort assignment. This receptor was identified in a woman aged 18 to 35 who had recovered from COVID-19. The sample consisted of PBMCs or T cells enriched from blood (not recorded which). The chain recombines TRBV28 with TRBJ1-1; D call uncertain. CDR3 protein: CASSSPSPNTEAFF. In nucleotides, the CDR3 is TGTGCCAGTTCAAGCCCGAGTCCGAACACTGAAGCTTTCTTT.